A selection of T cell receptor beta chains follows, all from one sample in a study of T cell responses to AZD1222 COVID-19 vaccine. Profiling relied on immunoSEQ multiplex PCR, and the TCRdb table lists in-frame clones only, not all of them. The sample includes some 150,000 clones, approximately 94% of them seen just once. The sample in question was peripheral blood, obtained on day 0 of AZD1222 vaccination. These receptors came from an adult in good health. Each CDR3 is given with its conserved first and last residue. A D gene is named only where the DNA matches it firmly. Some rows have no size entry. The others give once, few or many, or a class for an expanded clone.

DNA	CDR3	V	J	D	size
TGTGCCAGCAGTTTAGCGGGGGGCAGCCGGTTCTTC	CASSLAGGSRFF	TRBV6-2/TRBV6-3	TRBJ2-1	TRBD2	-
TGTGCCAGCAGCCCCCTTCGGGGGGGGCGGGTTGAGCAGTACTTC	CASSPLRGGRVEQYF	TRBV14	TRBJ2-7	TRBD2	-
TGTGCCAGTAGGAACCCTAAGACAAGACTCCATAACTATGGCTACACCTTC	CASRNPKTRLHNYGYTF	TRBV19	TRBJ1-2	-	-
TGTGCCATCAGTGACAGGAGGGGCACTAATGAAAAACTGTTTTTT	CAISDRRGTNEKLFF	TRBV10-3	TRBJ1-4	-	-
TGCGCCAGCAGTCCCACTAAACCCTATGGCTACACCTTC	CASSPTKPYGYTF	TRBV5-1	TRBJ1-2	-	once
TGTGCCAGCAGTCCCACTATAGACCTTGGCCCGCCCCAGCATTTT	CASSPTIDLGPPQHF	TRBV2	TRBJ1-5	-	-
TGCGCCAGCAGTACCTCTGAGAGCACTGAAGCTTTCTTT	CASSTSESTEAFF	TRBV10-2	TRBJ1-1	-	-
TGCAGCGTTGAATCCGGGTCAGGGCGAGGAAACACCATATATTTT	CSVESGSGRGNTIYF	TRBV29-1	TRBJ1-3	-	-
TGTGCCAGCAGCCCAGGGGGACTAGCGGGGGGAGAGACCCAGTACTTC	CASSPGGLAGGETQYF	TRBV9	TRBJ2-5	TRBD2	once
TGTGCCAGCAGCTGGGGGGGCGGAGAAGCTTTCTTT	CASSWGGGEAFF	TRBV7-9	TRBJ1-1	-	-
TGTGCCATCAGTGGGGGGACATCTACGAGTGGCTACACCTTC	CAISGGTSTSGYTF	TRBV10-3	TRBJ1-2	-	-
TGCAGTGCCGGCTATCAGCCCCAGCATTTT	CSAGYQPQHF	TRBV20-1	TRBJ1-5	-	once
TGTGCCAGCAGGCGGACAGGGACACTGTCTGGGGCCAACGTCCTGACTTTC	CASRRTGTLSGANVLTF	TRBV28	TRBJ2-6	TRBD1	-
TGTGCCAGCAGAGCGGGGACAGGGGGTTCGCAAGAGACCCAGTACTTC	CASRAGTGGSQETQYF	TRBV7-2	TRBJ2-5	TRBD1	-
TGTGCCAGCAGGAGAAGTGGCGGGGTTTATAGCAATCAGCCCCAGCATTTT	CASRRSGGVYSNQPQHF	TRBV7-8	TRBJ1-5	-	-
TGTGCCACCAGCACTTGGGGGCGGGGCCCAATGCCCACAGATACGCAGTATTTT	CATSTWGRGPMPTDTQYF	TRBV15	TRBJ2-3	-	-
TGCAGCGTTGAGAGAGGGGGGCGGGGAGGTTGGGATACGCAGTATTTT	CSVERGGRGGWDTQYF	TRBV29-1	TRBJ2-3	-	-
TGTGCCAGCAGTTTAAGAGGACAGGGGTCTAACTATGGCTACACCTTC	CASSLRGQGSNYGYTF	TRBV28	TRBJ1-2	TRBD1	-
TGTGCCAGCAGCCCTACTAGCGGTACCTACAATGAGCAGTTCTTC	CASSPTSGTYNEQFF	TRBV7-9	TRBJ2-1	TRBD2	-
TGTGCCAGCAGGGAAGGGGCCAGCACCGGGGAGCTGTTTTTT	CASREGASTGELFF	TRBV7-3	TRBJ2-2	-	-
TGTGCCAGCAGCTTAGATAGTTGGCAGGGAGTTTCGGAAGCTTTCTTT	CASSLDSWQGVSEAFF	TRBV13	TRBJ1-1	-	once
TGTGCCAGCAGTTTGGGCGGATTCTATGGCTACACCTTC	CASSLGGFYGYTF	TRBV12-3/TRBV12-4	TRBJ1-2	-	once
TGTGCCAGCAGCGTTGGGGGTAGCCACAATGAGCAGTTCTTC	CASSVGGSHNEQFF	TRBV9	TRBJ2-1	-	-
TGTGCCAGCAGGTCGGACTACGAGCAGTACTTC	CASRSDYEQYF	TRBV6-5	TRBJ2-7	-	-
TGTGCCAGCAGATCCACAGGGTCGGGGAATTCACCCCTCCACTTT	CASRSTGSGNSPLHF	TRBV5-6	TRBJ1-6	-	-
TGTGCCACCAGCATTGGCCCAAATCAGCCCCAGCATTTT	CATSIGPNQPQHF	TRBV15	TRBJ1-5	-	-
TGTGCCAGCAGCTTAAGCGAGTTTCCCCGACTAACAGGGGAAGCTTTCTTT	CASSLSEFPRLTGEAFF	TRBV7-9	TRBJ1-1	-	-
TGTGCCAGCAGCTTGTCTCCGGGACAGGGGGCAGGTGGAGTCCTTGAAGCTTTCTTT	CASSLSPGQGAGGVLEAFF	TRBV5-4	TRBJ1-1	TRBD1	-
TGTGCCAGCAGTTTAACCCTGGCGGGGGAGCTGTTTTTT	CASSLTLAGELFF	TRBV28	TRBJ2-2	-	-
TGTGCCAGCAGCCCTGGCGGGCACAGGGCCCAGTACTTC	CASSPGGHRAQYF	TRBV11-2	TRBJ2-5	-	-
TGTGCCAGCAGTTTCGGCCAGGGAAATCAGCCCCAGCATTTT	CASSFGQGNQPQHF	TRBV28	TRBJ1-5	-	-
TGTGCCAGCAGCTTAGAACGACAGGGGAACACTGAAGCTTTCTTT	CASSLERQGNTEAFF	TRBV7-2	TRBJ1-1	TRBD1	-
TGTGCCAGCAGTGTGCTTCAAGTCTACACCTTC	CASSVLQVYTF	TRBV2	TRBJ1-2	-	-
TGTGCCAGTAGTATTCCCTCGGCAGCGCGGACTAAATATGGCTACACCTTC	CASSIPSAARTKYGYTF	TRBV19	TRBJ1-2	-	-
TGTGCCAGCAGGGTTAGGGGTGCCGGGGAGCTGTTTTTT	CASRVRGAGELFF	TRBV7-9	TRBJ2-2	-	-
TGTGCTAGTGGTTTTTTGGTCCCTAAAGATGAAAAACTGTTTTTT	CASGFLVPKDEKLFF	TRBV12-5	TRBJ1-4	-	-
TGCGCCAGCAGCCCCGGGACAGGGGCTTACGAGCAGTACTTC	CASSPGTGAYEQYF	TRBV5-1	TRBJ2-7	TRBD1	-
TGTGCCAGCAGCTTGGGCCCCACCAGCAATCAGCCCCAGCATTTT	CASSLGPTSNQPQHF	TRBV5-5	TRBJ1-5	-	-
TGTGCCAGCAGCAAACAGGGTATTCGGTCACCCCTCCACTTT	CASSKQGIRSPLHF	TRBV13	TRBJ1-6	-	-
TGTGCCAGCAGTGGACGGACAGGGTTGGGTCAGCCCCAGCATTTT	CASSGRTGLGQPQHF	TRBV2	TRBJ1-5	TRBD1	-
TGTGCCAGCAGTGAATATTGGGTCGGGACGGGGCATGAAAAACTGTTTTTT	CASSEYWVGTGHEKLFF	TRBV25-1	TRBJ1-4	-	-
TGTGCCAGTAGATCCTTGAGGACAGATAGTGAAAAACTGTTTTTT	CASRSLRTDSEKLFF	TRBV19	TRBJ1-4	-	few
TGTGCCAGCAGCTCCATCCGGGCAGGGTTTGGTGGCTACACCTTC	CASSSIRAGFGGYTF	TRBV5-6	TRBJ1-2	-	-
TGTGCCAGCAGCTTGACGAACACTGAAGCTTTCTTT	CASSLTNTEAFF	TRBV5-4	TRBJ1-1	-	-
TGTGCCAGCAGCCAGCGAGAGACCCAGTACTTC	CASSQRETQYF	TRBV5-6	TRBJ2-5	-	-
TGTGCCACCAGCCGGGACCGACGAAATAACTATGGCTACACCTTC	CATSRDRRNNYGYTF	TRBV19	TRBJ1-2	-	-
TGTGCCATCAGTGGTCAGCACTCCTACGAGCAGTACTTC	CAISGQHSYEQYF	TRBV10-3	TRBJ2-7	-	-
TGTGCCAGCAGCTTAACTGGGGGGCGTGGCACAGATACGCAGTATTTT	CASSLTGGRGTDTQYF	TRBV13	TRBJ2-3	-	-